The T cell receptor (beta chain) under discussion was sequenced for a study of blood T cell repertoires in COVID-19. The CDR3 length is 12 residues. The V gene's germline CDR1 is SGHTS and CDR2 YDEGEE. V lost 3 bases to trimming and J lost 5 bases, with 8 bases between them. Generated by immunoSEQ multiplex PCR, the TCRdb table keeps only in-frame clones and is missing some. The profile shows approximately 50,000 clones, roughly 82% of them singletons. Source material: peripheral blood. The receptor was isolated from a human donor in a cohort sampled during active COVID-19. J is TRBJ1-2 and V is TRBV5-8; no firm D call. CDR3 in amino acids: CASSSQAYGYTF. CDR3 nucleotide sequence: TGTGCCAGCAGCTCCCAGGCTTATGGCTACACCTTC. The whole variable domain, filled in from reference TRBV5-8 and TRBJ1-2, reads EAGVTQSPTHLIKTRGQQATLRCSPISGHTSVYWYQQALGLGLQFLLWYDEGEERNRGNFPPRFSGRQFPNYSSELNVNALELEDSALYLCASSSQAYGYTFGSGTRLTVV.